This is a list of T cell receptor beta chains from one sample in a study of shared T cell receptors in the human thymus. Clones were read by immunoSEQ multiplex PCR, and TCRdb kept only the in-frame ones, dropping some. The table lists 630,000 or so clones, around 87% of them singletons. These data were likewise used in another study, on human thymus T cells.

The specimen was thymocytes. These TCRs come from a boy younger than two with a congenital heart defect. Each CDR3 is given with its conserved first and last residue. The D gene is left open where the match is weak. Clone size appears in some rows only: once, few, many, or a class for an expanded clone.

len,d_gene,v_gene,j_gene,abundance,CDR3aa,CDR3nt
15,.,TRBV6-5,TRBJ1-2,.,CASSYSRGGDYGYTF,TGTGCCAGCAGTTACTCGAGGGGGGGGGACTATGGCTACACCTTC
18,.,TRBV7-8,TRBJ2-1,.,CASSPISEEVVSYNEQFF,TGTGCCAGCAGCCCTATTTCGGAGGAGGTTGTTAGTTACAATGAGCAGTTCTTC
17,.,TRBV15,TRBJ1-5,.,CATSRDRGHLSNQPQHF,TGTGCCACCAGCAGAGATAGAGGCCACCTTAGCAATCAGCCCCAGCATTTT
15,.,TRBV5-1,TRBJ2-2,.,CASSLHRVATGELFF,TGCGCCAGCAGCTTACACAGGGTGGCCACCGGGGAGCTGTTTTTT
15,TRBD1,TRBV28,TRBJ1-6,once,CASSSSTGNNSPLHF,TGTGCCAGCAGTTCATCGACAGGGAATAATTCACCCCTCCACTTT
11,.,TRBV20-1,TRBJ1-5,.,CSVGGNQPQHF,TGCAGTGTTGGGGGGAATCAGCCCCAGCATTTT
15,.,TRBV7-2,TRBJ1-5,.,CASSIKAGTTQPQHF,TGTGCCAGCAGCATCAAGGCCGGGACAACTCAGCCCCAGCATTTT
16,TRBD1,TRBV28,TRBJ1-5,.,CATMPLDRGYNQPQHF,TGTGCCACCATGCCGCTGGACAGGGGTTACAATCAGCCCCAGCATTTT
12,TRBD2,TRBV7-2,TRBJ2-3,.,CASSGGADTQYF,TGTGCCAGCAGCGGGGGGGCAGATACGCAGTATTTT
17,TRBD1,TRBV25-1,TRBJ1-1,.,CASSDGTGHYMNTEAFF,TGTGCCAGCAGTGATGGGACAGGTCATTACATGAACACTGAAGCTTTCTTT
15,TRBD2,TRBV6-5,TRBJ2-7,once,CASSHPSGSSYEQYF,TGTGCCAGCAGTCACCCTAGCGGGAGCTCCTACGAGCAGTACTTC
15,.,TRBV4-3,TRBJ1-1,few,CASSQGVKGDTEAFF,TGCGCCAGCAGCCAGGGCGTGAAGGGGGACACTGAAGCTTTCTTT
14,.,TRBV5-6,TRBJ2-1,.,CASRHPRYQNEQFF,TGTGCCAGCAGACATCCTAGATACCAGAATGAGCAGTTCTTC
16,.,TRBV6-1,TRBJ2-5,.,CASSGRDNPYQETQYF,TGTGCCAGCAGTGGCCGGGACAACCCGTACCAAGAGACCCAGTACTTC
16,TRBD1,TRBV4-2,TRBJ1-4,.,CASSQDGQGAREKLFF,TGTGCCAGCAGCCAAGACGGGCAGGGGGCTCGGGAAAAACTGTTTTTT
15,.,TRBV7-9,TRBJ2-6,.,CASSLRDSGANVLTF,TGTGCCAGCAGCTTACGGGATTCTGGGGCCAACGTCCTGACTTTC
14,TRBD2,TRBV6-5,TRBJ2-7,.,CASSPTSGYYEQYF,TGTGCCAGCAGCCCGACTAGCGGGTACTACGAGCAGTACTTC
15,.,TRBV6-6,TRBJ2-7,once,CASSPDPGARYEQYF,TGTGCCAGCAGTCCCGACCCAGGGGCTCGGTACGAGCAGTACTTC
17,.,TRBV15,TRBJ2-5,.,CATSRDKDSLLGETQYF,TGTGCCACCAGCAGAGATAAGGACAGCTTGTTGGGAGAGACCCAGTACTTC
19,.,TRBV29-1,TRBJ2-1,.,CSAPSYKYDNNEIYNEQFF,TGCAGCGCCCCCTCATATAAATACGATAACAATGAAATCTACAATGAGCAGTTCTTC
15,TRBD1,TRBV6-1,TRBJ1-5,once,CASSETAGGYQPQHF,TGTGCCAGCAGTGAAACGGCAGGGGGGTATCAGCCCCAGCATTTT
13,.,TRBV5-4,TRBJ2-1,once,CASSFSGNNEQFF,TGTGCCAGCAGCTTTTCGGGGAACAATGAGCAGTTCTTC
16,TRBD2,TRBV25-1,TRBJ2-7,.,CASSDLAGGRTPEQYF,TGTGCCAGCAGTGATCTAGCGGGAGGCCGGACCCCCGAGCAGTACTTC
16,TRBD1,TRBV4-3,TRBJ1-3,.,CASSQEETGDGNTIYF,TGCGCCAGCAGCCAAGAAGAGACAGGGGATGGAAACACCATATATTTT
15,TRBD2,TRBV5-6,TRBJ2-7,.,CASSFLGGSSYEQYF,TGTGCCAGCAGCTTTTTGGGGGGGTCCTCCTACGAGCAGTACTTC
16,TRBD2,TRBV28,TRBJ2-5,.,CASSINWASGEETQYF,TGTGCCAGCAGCATAAATTGGGCTAGCGGGGAGGAGACCCAGTACTTC
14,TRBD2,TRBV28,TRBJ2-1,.,CASAGTSGYNEQFF,TGTGCCAGCGCTGGGACTAGCGGGTACAATGAGCAGTTCTTC
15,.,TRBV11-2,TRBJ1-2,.,CASSTGLSPIYGYTF,TGTGCCAGCAGCACCGGACTGAGCCCAATCTATGGCTACACCTTC
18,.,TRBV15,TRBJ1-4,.,CATSRAGPSGALGEKLFF,TGTGCCACCAGCAGAGCAGGGCCCAGCGGGGCCCTTGGTGAAAAACTGTTTTTT
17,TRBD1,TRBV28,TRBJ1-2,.,CASSLKMTTGDYYGYTF,TGTGCCAGCAGTTTAAAAATGACGACAGGGGACTACTATGGCTACACCTTC
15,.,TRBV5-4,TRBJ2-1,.,CASSLYSQAHNEQFF,TGTGCCAGCAGCTTGTATAGTCAGGCCCACAATGAGCAGTTCTTC
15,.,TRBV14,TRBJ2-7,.,CASSQDNRSSYEQYF,TGTGCCAGCAGCCAAGATAACAGGTCCTCCTACGAGCAGTACTTC
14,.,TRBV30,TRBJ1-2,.,CAWSGPGSAYGYTF,TGTGCCTGGAGTGGACCAGGTAGCGCTTATGGCTACACCTTC
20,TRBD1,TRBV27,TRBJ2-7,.,CASSSMPLPRTGGSSYEQYF,TGTGCCAGCAGTTCTATGCCCCTCCCACGGACAGGGGGAAGCTCCTACGAGCAGTACTTC
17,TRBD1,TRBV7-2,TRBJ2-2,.,CASSLGQGAPDTGELFF,TGTGCCAGCAGCTTGGGACAGGGGGCGCCGGACACCGGGGAGCTGTTTTTT
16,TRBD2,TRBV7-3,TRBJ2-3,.,CASSLGGLAGRHTQYF,TGTGCCAGCAGCTTAGGGGGACTAGCGGGGCGCCATACGCAGTATTTT
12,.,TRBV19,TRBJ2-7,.,CASSTGSYEQYF,TGTGCCAGTAGTACGGGCTCCTACGAGCAGTACTTC
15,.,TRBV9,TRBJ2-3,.,CASSQKGDRKDTQYF,TGTGCCAGCAGCCAAAAGGGGGATAGAAAAGATACGCAGTATTTT
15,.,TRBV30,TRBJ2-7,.,CAWSVNVQALSEQYF,TGTGCCTGGAGTGTAAATGTTCAGGCTCTCTCCGAGCAGTACTTC
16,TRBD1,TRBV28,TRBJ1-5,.,CASSLKFGTVNQPQHF,TGTGCCAGCAGTTTAAAATTCGGGACAGTAAATCAGCCCCAGCATTTT
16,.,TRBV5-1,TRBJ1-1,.,CASSLGLTRGNTEAFF,TGCGCCAGCAGCTTGGGGCTTACCAGGGGGAACACTGAAGCTTTCTTT
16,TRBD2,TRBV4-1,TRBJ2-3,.,CASSQDSGGGTDTQYF,TGCGCCAGCAGCCAAGACTCCGGGGGGGGAACAGATACGCAGTATTTT
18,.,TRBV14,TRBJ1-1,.,CASRELKFGTTLGGEAFF,TGTGCCAGCAGGGAATTAAAGTTCGGGACAACCCTCGGTGGTGAAGCTTTCTTT
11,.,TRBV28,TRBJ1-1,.,CASRLNTEAFF,TGTGCCAGCAGACTAAACACTGAAGCTTTCTTT
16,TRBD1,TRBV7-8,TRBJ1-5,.,CASSPRSGGINQPQHF,TGTGCCAGCAGCCCACGGTCAGGGGGCATCAATCAGCCCCAGCATTTT